What follows describes a single T cell receptor (beta chain). Measured with immunoSEQ multiplex PCR; TCRdb has only the in-frame clones, and not every one. Of hundreds of thousands of clones listed, about four fifths are singletons. From germline, CDR1 is LNHDA and CDR2 SQIVND (reference sequence). The CDR3 runs to 12 residues. V was clipped by 4 bases and J by 9 bases, with 10 bases between them. Recruited during active infection, patients (from Seattle) were subsequently followed longitudinally. This entry comes from a study of blood T cell repertoires in COVID-19. Study summary: COVID-19 samples collected from the United States, Italy and Spain covered acute and convalescent phases.

This clonotype originated in a woman of 80 years or more with COVID-19, enrolled during active disease. Sequencing was done on a sample of peripheral blood. This chain joins TRBV19 and TRBJ2-4, with D unclear. CDR3 bases: TGTGCCAGTAGTACCCCCAATAGCATTCAGTACTTC. As protein: CASSTPNSIQYF.